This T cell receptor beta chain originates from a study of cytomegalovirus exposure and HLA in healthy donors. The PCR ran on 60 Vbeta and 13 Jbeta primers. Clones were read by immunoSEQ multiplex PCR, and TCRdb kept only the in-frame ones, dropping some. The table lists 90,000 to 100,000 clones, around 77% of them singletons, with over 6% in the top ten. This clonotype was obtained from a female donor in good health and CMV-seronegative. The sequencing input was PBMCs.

CDR3 sequence (DNA): TGTGCCAGCAGCCAAGCCCCGACAGGGACAGATACGCAGTATTTT. Protein: CASSQAPTGTDTQYF. This chain joins TRBV14 and TRBJ2-3; 7 bases fit TRBD1. Germline CDR1 and CDR2: SGHDN and FVKESK. The V and J ends lost 1 base and 3 bases, in that order; junction bases with no gene match: 4. The CDR3 has 15 residues.